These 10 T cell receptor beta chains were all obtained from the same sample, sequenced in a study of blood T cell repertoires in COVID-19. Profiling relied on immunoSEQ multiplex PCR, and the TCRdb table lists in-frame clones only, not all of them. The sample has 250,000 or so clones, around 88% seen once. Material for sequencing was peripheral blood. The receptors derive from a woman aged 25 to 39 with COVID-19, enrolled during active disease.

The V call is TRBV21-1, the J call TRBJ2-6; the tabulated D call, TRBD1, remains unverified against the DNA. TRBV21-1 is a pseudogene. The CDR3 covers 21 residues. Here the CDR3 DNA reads TGTGCCAGCAGCAAAGATAGACAGGGGGCGACGAACTTATCTGGGGCCAACGTCCTGACTTTC. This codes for CASSKDRQGATNLSGANVLTF.

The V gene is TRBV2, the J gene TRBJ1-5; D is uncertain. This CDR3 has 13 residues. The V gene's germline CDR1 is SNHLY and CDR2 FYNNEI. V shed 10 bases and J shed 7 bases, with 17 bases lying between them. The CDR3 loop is CAIWGGSGQPQHF. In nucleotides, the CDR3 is TGTGCCATTTGGGGAGGGTCTGGGCAGCCCCAGCATTTT.

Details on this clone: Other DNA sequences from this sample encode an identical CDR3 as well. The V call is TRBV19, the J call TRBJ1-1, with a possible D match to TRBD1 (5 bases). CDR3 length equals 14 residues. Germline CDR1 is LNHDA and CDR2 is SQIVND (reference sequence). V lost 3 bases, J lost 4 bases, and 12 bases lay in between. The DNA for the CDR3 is TGTGCCAGTAGTATCGGGGGGTCTGGCACTGAAGCTTTCTTT. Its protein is CASSIGGSGTEAFF.

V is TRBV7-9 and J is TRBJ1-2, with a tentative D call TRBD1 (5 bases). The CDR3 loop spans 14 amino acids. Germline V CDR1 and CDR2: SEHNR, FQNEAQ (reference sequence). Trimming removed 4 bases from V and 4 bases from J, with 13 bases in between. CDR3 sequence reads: CASSSVGGTYGYTF. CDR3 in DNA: TGTGCCAGCAGCTCGGTCGGGGGAACCTATGGCTACACCTTC.

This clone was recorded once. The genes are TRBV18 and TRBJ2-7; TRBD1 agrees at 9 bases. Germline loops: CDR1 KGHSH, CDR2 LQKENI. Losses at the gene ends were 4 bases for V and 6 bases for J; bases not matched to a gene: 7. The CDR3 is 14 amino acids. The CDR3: CASSQQGAKGEQYV. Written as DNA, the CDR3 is TGTGCCAGCTCACAACAGGGGGCAAAAGGCGAGCAGTACGTC.

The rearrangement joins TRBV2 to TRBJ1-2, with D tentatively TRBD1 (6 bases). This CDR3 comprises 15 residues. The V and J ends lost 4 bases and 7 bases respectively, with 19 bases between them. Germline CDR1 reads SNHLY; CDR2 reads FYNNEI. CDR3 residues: CASSAGTQSVGGYTF. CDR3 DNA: TGTGCCAGCAGTGCGGGGACACAGTCTGTAGGTGGCTACACCTTC.

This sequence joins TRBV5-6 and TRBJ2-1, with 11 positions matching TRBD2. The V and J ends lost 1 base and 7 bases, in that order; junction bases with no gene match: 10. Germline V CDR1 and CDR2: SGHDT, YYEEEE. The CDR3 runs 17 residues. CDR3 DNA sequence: TGTGCCAGCAGCTTGCCCACGACTAGCGGGGTGGTAAATGAGCAGTTCTTC. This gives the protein CASSLPTTSGVVNEQFF.

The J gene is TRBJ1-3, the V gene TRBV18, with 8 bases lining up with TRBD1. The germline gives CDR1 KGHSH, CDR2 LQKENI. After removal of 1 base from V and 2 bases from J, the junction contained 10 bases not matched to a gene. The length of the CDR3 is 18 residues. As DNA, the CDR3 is TGTGCCAGCTCACCACTTGGGGGACAGGACACGGCTGGAAACACCATATATTTT. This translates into CASSPLGGQDTAGNTIYF. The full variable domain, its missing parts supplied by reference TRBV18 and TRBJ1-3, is NAGVMQNPRHLVRRRGQEARLRCSPMKGHSHVYWYRQLPEEGLKFMVYLQKENIIDESGMPKERFSAEFPKEGPSILRIQQVVRGDSAAYFCASSPLGGQDTAGNTIYFGEGSWLTVV.

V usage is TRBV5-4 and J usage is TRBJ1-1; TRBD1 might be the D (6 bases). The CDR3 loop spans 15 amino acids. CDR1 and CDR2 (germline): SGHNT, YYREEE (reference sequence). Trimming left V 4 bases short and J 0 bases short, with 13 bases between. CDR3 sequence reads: CASSPQGQLNTEAFF. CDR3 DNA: TGTGCCAGCAGCCCGCAAGGACAGTTGAACACTGAAGCTTTCTTT. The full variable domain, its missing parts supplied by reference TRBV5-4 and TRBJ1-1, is ETGVTQSPTHLIKTRGQQVTLRCSSQSGHNTVSWYQQALGQGPQFIFQYYREEENGRGNFPPRFSGLQFPNYSSELNVNALELDDSALYLCASSPQGQLNTEAFFGQGTRLTVV.

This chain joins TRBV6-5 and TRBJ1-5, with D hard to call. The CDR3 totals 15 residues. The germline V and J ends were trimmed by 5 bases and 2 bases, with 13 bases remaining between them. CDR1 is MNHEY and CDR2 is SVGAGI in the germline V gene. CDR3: CASSPSWGGNQPQHF. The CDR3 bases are TGTGCCAGCAGTCCCTCGTGGGGAGGCAATCAGCCCCAGCATTTT.